This T cell receptor beta chain emerged from a study of blood T cell repertoires in COVID-19. Study as a whole: The United States, Italy and Spain supplied acute and convalescent COVID-19 samples. T cells, B-cell-depleted T cells, or PBMCs provided the cDNA or gDNA that served as material.

Using immunoSEQ multiplex PCR, the repertoire was profiled, and TCRdb retains in-frame clones only, with some absent. The data show about 120,000 clones, 88% seen once. J was trimmed by 2 bases and V by 11 bases; bases with no gene match: 2. The CDR3 contains 11 residues. Germline V gene sequence: CDR1 MNHEY, CDR2 SMNVEV (reference sequence). The sequencing input was peripheral blood. V gene TRBV27 combines with J gene TRBJ2-7, with 8 bases identical to TRBD2. The TCR comes from a woman in her 50s with active or convalescent COVID-19. CDR3 amino acids: CASGRAYEQYF. The CDR3 DNA follows: TGTGCCTCCGGGAGGGCCTACGAGCAGTACTTC.